The TCR beta chain described here comes from a study of blood T cell repertoires in COVID-19. Study information: Researchers got acute and convalescent COVID-19 samples from the United States, Italy and Spain.

Under the authors' procedure: Reference gene primers were amplified, and this amplification served to estimate nucleated cell counts. Clones were read by immunoSEQ multiplex PCR, and TCRdb kept only the in-frame ones, dropping some. The D gene and trimming were derived from the DNA, and the V and J assignments and clone size from that table. Among 300,000 to 450,000 clones, approximately 89% were seen once, and the ten largest hold about 10%. The junction had 4 bases not matched to a gene; V was cut back by 4 bases and J by 1 base. This CDR3 is 15 amino acids long. The germline CDR1 and CDR2 sequences are MRHNA and SNTAGT. During active infection, Seattle patients enrolled and were then monitored through disease.

The sample taken for sequencing was peripheral blood. This rearrangement joins TRBV6-4 to TRBJ2-3, with TRBD1 matching over 8 bases. The receptor was derived from a woman aged 25 to 39 with COVID-19, enrolled during active disease. The CDR3 loop reads CASSVSGQGTDTQYF. The CDR3 DNA sequence: TGTGCCAGCAGTGTATCGGGACAGGGCACAGATACGCAGTATTTT.